This passage covers 28 T cell receptor beta chains from one sample sequenced in a study of vaccination effects on CD4 cells after COVID-19 (dated 2022 in TCRdb). Antigens of these TCRs are unknown. To identify antigen-specific CD4+ T cell clonotypes by their expansion, the ViraFEST assay first stimulated PBMC with viral peptide pools and then applied TCR sequencing. After less than 13 days of culture, CD4+ T cells were isolated with the EasySep CD4+ T cell isolation kit. Each participant got two doses of an mRNA SARS-CoV-2 vaccine, either BNT162b2 or mRNA-1273. Receptor amplification or capture employed the immunoSEQ multiplex PCR assay. The immuneACCESS repertoire file appears here via TCRdb, limited to in-frame rearrangements. These files lack a portion of the clones; in checked studies, under half of the deficit traces to unresolved V genes, and the cause of the others is not known. In all, the sample holds approximately 26,000 clones, and nearly 80% of those were seen once. The ten most abundant clones make up under 7.5% of the sample.

Sample: CD4+ T cells from PBMCs cultured with SARS-CoV-2 spike peptides, taken after COVID-19 vaccination. According to the study, the label for this sample's cell subset or site signals: SARS-CoV-2 spike overlapping peptide pool stimulation. The source of these receptors is a human donor who received a COVID-19 vaccine. Some clones in this sample may be carry-over from other donors' samples.

This clone has more than one count but fewer than ten. The rearrangement uses TRBV6-5 and TRBJ1-2; D uncertain. Germline CDR1 MNHEY, CDR2 SVGAGI. V was cut by 10 bases and J by 0 bases, with 15 bases left in between. The length of the CDR3 is 14 residues. CDR3 sequence: CATSVTLSNYGYTF. Written as DNA, the CDR3 is TGTGCCACCTCCGTCACCCTGTCTAACTATGGCTACACCTTC.

The table lists this clone with a count of one. This sequence joins TRBV3-1 (or the pseudogene TRBV3-2) and TRBJ1-2, with 12 bases matching TRBD1. This CDR3 is 15 amino acids long. Germline CDR1 and CDR2: LGHDT and YNNKEL (reference sequence). V was clipped by 6 bases and J by 8 bases; unmatched bases: 10. CDR3 in DNA: TGTGCCAGCAGTCTCAGGGGACAGGGGGCTTGGGGCTACACCTTC. This codes for CASSLRGQGAWGYTF.

This chain connects TRBV5-1 to TRBJ2-5, with D possibly matching TRBD1 (5 bases). The germline gives CDR1 SGHRS, CDR2 YFSETQ. V dropped 0 bases and J dropped 4 bases, with 13 bases sitting between them. There are 15 residues in the CDR3. CDR3 coding DNA: TGCGCCAGCAGCTTGGGGGGCAGGATTGGAGAGACCCAGTACTTC. It specifies CASSLGGRIGETQYF.

The rearrangement joins TRBV6-5 to TRBJ1-3; D remains unclear. V dropped 4 bases and J dropped 0 bases, with 10 bases sitting between them. This CDR3 contains 15 residues. CDR1 is MNHEY and CDR2 is SVGAGI in the germline V gene. The CDR3 DNA is TGTGCCAGCAGTTTGGACGGCGGCTCTGGAAACACCATATATTTT. It is translated as CASSLDGGSGNTIYF.

V usage is TRBV12-5 and J usage is TRBJ1-1, with TRBD1 matching over 11 bases. The trim removed 5 bases at V and 8 bases at J, leaving 7 bases unmatched. Germline V lookup: CDR1 LGHNT, CDR2 FRNRAP. The CDR3 consists of 14 residues. CDR3 region: CASGGTGGAVEAFF. The CDR3 DNA reads as TGTGCTAGTGGTGGGACAGGGGGAGCGGTCGAAGCTTTCTTT.

This chain connects TRBV19 to TRBJ1-2; D not resolved. The length of the CDR3 is 13 residues. Germline CDR1 reads LNHDA; CDR2 reads SQIVND (reference sequence). V was trimmed by 6 bases and J by 4 bases, leaving 12 bases between them. This CDR3 reads CASRQELIYGYTF. The CDR3 bases are TGTGCCAGTAGGCAGGAACTAATCTATGGCTACACCTTC. Looking up the rest from reference TRBV19 and TRBJ1-2 gives the full variable domain: DGGITQSPKYLFRKEGQNVTLSCEQNLNHDAMYWYRQDPGQGLRLIYYSQIVNDFQKGDIAEGYSVSREKKESFPLTVTSAQKNPTAFYLCASRQELIYGYTFGSGTRLTVV.

The chain uses TRBV6-5 and TRBJ2-7, with TRBD1 as a possible D gene (6 bases). V was clipped by 6 bases and J by 0 bases, with 12 bases between them. There are 14 residues in the CDR3. CDR1 is MNHEY, CDR2 SVGAGI, per germline. CDR3 DNA sequence: TGTGCCAGCAGGAGGACAGAACCCTCCTACGAGCAGTACGTC. This translates into CASRRTEPSYEQYV.

This clone has a single count. This chain uses TRBV9 with TRBJ2-1, with D unclear. The CDR3 has 16 amino acids. Germline loops: CDR1 SGDLS, CDR2 YYNGEE. The ends were cut back, 0 bases at V and 1 base at J, with 11 bases in the middle. The CDR3 sequence: CASSVDRSKSYNEQFF. CDR3 DNA: TGTGCCAGCAGCGTAGATCGGTCCAAATCCTACAATGAGCAGTTCTTC.

The rearrangement links TRBV6-6 to TRBJ2-7; D is possibly TRBD1 (6 bases). The CDR3 is 14 amino acids. Germline assignment: CDR1 MNHNY and CDR2 SVGAGI (reference sequence). V was trimmed by 9 bases and J by 1 base, leaving 16 bases between them. For the CDR3, the DNA is TGTGCCAGTATGGACAGTTCAATGTCCTACGAGCAGTACGTC. The encoded protein is CASMDSSMSYEQYV.

The chain joins TRBV2 to TRBJ2-4; D call uncertain. The V gene lost 8 bases and the J gene lost 8 bases, with 13 bases spanning the gap. Germline CDR1 is SNHLY and CDR2 is FYNNEI. This CDR3 contains 12 residues. The CDR3 bases are TGTGCCAGCTCGGACCCCGCGGACATTCAGTACTTC. Encoded protein: CASSDPADIQYF. Variable domain in full (rest from reference TRBV2 and TRBJ2-4): EPEVTQTPSHQVTQMGQEVILRCVPISNHLYFYWYRQILGQKVEFLVSFYNNEISEKSEIFDDQFSVERPDGSNFTLKIRSTKLEDSAMYFCASSDPADIQYFGAGTRLSVL.

The chain recombines TRBV5-1 with TRBJ2-4, with TRBD2 matching 7 bases. The V gene's germline CDR1 is SGHRS and CDR2 YFSETQ. The J segment lost 6 bases and the V segment lost 1 base, leaving 7 bases of the junction unmatched. The CDR3 covers 15 residues. CDR3 sequence reads: CASSLPWGEGNIQYF. CDR3 in DNA: TGCGCCAGCAGCTTGCCCTGGGGGGAGGGAAACATTCAGTACTTC.

The V and J genes are TRBV5-1 and TRBJ1-5; TRBD1 is a possible D gene (6 bases). Trimming pared 0 bases from V and 0 bases from J, leaving 7 bases between. This CDR3 region has 15 residues. CDR1 SGHRS and CDR2 YFSETQ come from the germline V gene. The CDR3 DNA reads as TGCGCCAGCAGCTTGGGGACAGATAGCAATCAGCCCCAGCATTTT. It is translated as CASSLGTDSNQPQHF.

This clone was observed a single time. J is TRBJ2-2 and V is TRBV7-2, with a possible D match to TRBD2 (5 bases). Trimming left V 1 base short and J 1 base short, with 10 bases between. Germline V gene data show CDR1 as SGHTA and CDR2 as FQGNSA. The CDR3 runs 16 residues. Written as DNA, the CDR3 is TGTGCCAGCAGCTTAGTACCCGGACTGAACACCGGGGAGCTGTTTTTT. It encodes CASSLVPGLNTGELFF. The full variable domain, with the rest looked up from reference TRBV7-2 and TRBJ2-2, is GAGVSQSPSNKVTEKGKDVELRCDPISGHTALYWYRQSLGQGLEFLIYFQGNSAPDKSGLPSDRFSAERTGGSVSTLTIQRTQQEDSAVYLCASSLVPGLNTGELFFGEGSRLTVL.

V and J are TRBV9 and TRBJ1-2; maybe TRBD1 (5 bases). CDR3 length equals 15 residues. Per germline, CDR1 SGDLS and CDR2 YYNGEE. The V end was cut by 0 bases, the J end by 0 bases, with 9 bases between. CDR3 sequence reads: CASSVGEGTNYGYTF. CDR3 sequence (DNA): TGTGCCAGCAGCGTAGGGGAGGGGACTAACTATGGCTACACCTTC.

This clone was found a few times. The rearrangement uses TRBV7-3 and TRBJ1-5; D not resolved. V lost 0 bases, J lost 6 bases, and 9 bases lay in between. This CDR3 is built from 14 residues. Germline-derived CDR1 and CDR2 are SGHTA and FQGTGA. The CDR3 DNA reads TGTGCCAGCAGCTTAACAGGCCAGTCTCAGCCCCAGCATTTT. This codes for CASSLTGQSQPQHF.

This clone was observed a single time. J is TRBJ2-7 and V is TRBV2; the D is unclear. V lost 2 bases, J lost 1 base, and 6 bases lay in between. The CDR3 runs 13 residues. From germline, CDR1 is SNHLY and CDR2 FYNNEI. CDR3 amino acids: CASSEFGSYEQYV. Here the CDR3 DNA reads TGTGCCAGCAGTGAATTTGGTTCCTACGAGCAGTACGTC.

V and J are TRBV30 and TRBJ2-2, with 9 bases identical to TRBD2. The CDR3 is 16 amino acids. The junction had 5 bases not matched to a gene; V was cut back by 2 bases and J by 1 base. Germline V gene lookup returns CDR1 GTSNPN and CDR2 SVGIG (reference sequence). CDR3 loop: CAWSRGGGGNTGELFF. In DNA form, the CDR3 reads TGTGCCTGGAGTCGCGGCGGGGGGGGGAACACCGGGGAGCTGTTTTTT.

The rearrangement joins TRBV21-1 to TRBJ2-7; the table's D call of TRBD1 was not tested on the DNA. TRBV21-1 is noted as a pseudogene. The CDR3 consists of 19 residues. The CDR3 DNA follows: TGTGCCAGCAGCAAAGGGGGACAGGGGGCCCTAGTCGGAAGATACGAGCAGTACGTC. It encodes CASSKGGQGALVGRYEQYV.

The V and J genes are TRBV11-2 and TRBJ2-6; 7 bases agree with TRBD1. The CDR3 runs 17 residues. Unmatched junction bases numbered 6, after V lost 4 bases and J lost 0 bases. Germline V gene data show CDR1 as SGHAT and CDR2 as FQNNGV. This CDR3 reads CASSSAGGNSGANVLTF. The CDR3 nucleotides are TGTGCCAGCAGCTCAGCAGGGGGAAACTCTGGGGCCAACGTCCTGACTTTC.

This clone was detected a few times. Other DNA sequences in this specimen translate into the identical CDR3. The chain carries TRBV5-5 and TRBJ2-1; D is unresolved. This CDR3 is 16 amino acids long. The V gene's germline CDR1 is SGHKS and CDR2 YYEKEE (reference sequence). V gave up 6 bases and J gave up 1 base, with 17 bases separating them. DNA for the CDR3: TGTGCCAGCACCCCCTACTTCAGCCGTTCCTACAATGAGCAGTTCTTC. Residues: CASTPYFSRSYNEQFF.

CDR3 sequence (DNA): TGTGCCAGCAGCCCCTCCTTAGACAGTTCCTACGAGCAGTACGTC. This codes for CASSPSLDSSYEQYV. This rearrangement joins TRBV5-4 to TRBJ2-7; D is perhaps TRBD1 (5 bases). The CDR3 covers 15 residues. With 4 bases removed from V and 1 base from J, the gap between germline ends came to 15 bases. Germline CDR1 reads SGHNT; CDR2 reads YYREEE (reference sequence).

The gene calls are TRBV9 and TRBJ1-2, with D uncertain. This CDR3 has 13 amino acids. The V and J ends lost 5 bases and 0 bases respectively, with 8 bases between them. Germline CDR1 SGDLS, CDR2 YYNGEE. This CDR3 is CASSPDSNYGYTF. CDR3 DNA sequence: TGTGCCAGCAGTCCCGATTCTAACTATGGCTACACCTTC.

The V gene is TRBV6-2 or TRBV6-3, the J gene TRBJ1-4, with 9 bases aligning to TRBD1. The germline CDR1 and CDR2 sequences are MNHEY and SVGEGT. Trimming took 5 bases from V and 2 from J; bases not matched to a gene: 6. The CDR3 contains 16 residues. DNA of the CDR3: TGTGCCAGCAGTCAAGGACAGGGGAGGACTAATGAAAAACTGTTTTTT. It encodes CASSQGQGRTNEKLFF.

The chain uses TRBV7-8 and TRBJ1-5, with 11 bases identical to TRBD1. The trim removed 7 bases at V and 3 bases at J, leaving 5 bases unmatched. CDR1 is SGHVS and CDR2 is FQNEAQ in the germline V gene. This CDR3 has 15 amino acids. The CDR3 reads CASTWTGGFNQPQHF. The CDR3 coding sequence is TGTGCCAGCACGTGGACAGGGGGCTTCAATCAGCCCCAGCATTTT. The variable domain in full, completed from reference TRBV7-8 and TRBJ1-5, reads GAGVSQSPRYKVAKRGQDVALRCDPISGHVSLFWYQQALGQGPEFLTYFQNEAQLDKSGLPSDRFFAERPEGSVSTLKIQRTQQEDSAVYLCASTWTGGFNQPQHFGDGTRLSIL.

This chain joins TRBV4-1 and TRBJ1-2; possible D gene TRBD1, 6 bases. Germline V CDR1 and CDR2: MGHRA, YSYEKL. This CDR3 contains 14 residues. V was pared by 4 bases and J by 5 bases, with 14 bases between. CDR3 region: CASSPPGTSYGYTF. The CDR3 DNA reads as TGCGCCAGCAGCCCCCCGGGGACAAGTTATGGCTACACCTTC.

V usage is TRBV19 and J usage is TRBJ2-4; TRBD2 matches at 8 bases. V trimming: 7 bases; J trimming: 1 base; junction bases outside the gene matches: 12. The CDR3 loop spans 17 amino acids. CDR1 and CDR2 (germline): LNHDA, SQIVND (reference sequence). The CDR3, as DNA: TGTGCCAGTACCCCGGGGGGGCAAGCTCGGGCCAAAAACATTCAGTACTTC. Residues: CASTPGGQARAKNIQYF.

The rearrangement links TRBV15 to TRBJ1-6, with D unclear. V gave up 8 bases and J gave up 0 bases, with 5 bases separating them. There are 13 residues in the CDR3. The germline V gene has CDR1 LNHNV and CDR2 YYDKDF (reference sequence). The CDR3 DNA reads as TGTGCCACCCATGCCTCCTATAATTCACCCCTCCACTTT. Translated: CATHASYNSPLHF.

This clone has just one count. The rearrangement links TRBV12-3 or TRBV12-4 to TRBJ2-5, with TRBD1 as a possible D gene (5 bases). V gave up 5 bases and J gave up 8 bases, with 12 bases separating them. The CDR3 has 12 amino acids. The CDR3 protein is CASSPNQGTQYF. In DNA, the CDR3 is TGTGCCAGCAGTCCTAACCAGGGAACCCAGTACTTC.